A single sample gave rise to the 27 T cell receptor beta chains below, sequenced in a study of siplizumab effects on memory and regulatory T cells (dated by TCRdb to between 2018 and 2021). The method behind the library was the immunoSEQ multiplex PCR assay. TCRdb provides this immuneACCESS table in a form limited to in-frame rearrangements. Some clones are lacking; in checked studies, under half of them reflect an unresolved V gene, and why the rest are absent is not known. In all, the sample holds around 100,000 clones, and 93% of those were seen once. The leading ten clones occupy about 0.62% of the sample. Sequenced sample: Tregs sorted from blood. The receptors were gathered from a human donor in good health.

This chain uses TRBV5-1 with TRBJ1-2; possible D gene TRBD1, 5 bases. The V gene lost 0 bases and the J gene lost 7 bases, with 7 bases spanning the gap. Germline loops: CDR1 SGHRS, CDR2 YFSETQ. CDR3 length equals 12 residues. CDR3 amino acids: CASSLAGPGYTF. The CDR3, as DNA: TGCGCCAGCAGCTTGGCGGGACCTGGCTACACCTTC.

This chain joins TRBV4-3 and TRBJ1-1, with D uncertain. The CDR3 is 13 residues long. V was trimmed by 0 bases and J by 4 bases, leaving 6 bases between them. Germline CDR1 is LGHNA and CDR2 is YSLEER. CDR3 sequence reads: CASSQDRGTEAFF. As DNA, the CDR3 is TGCGCCAGCAGCCAAGATCGGGGCACTGAAGCTTTCTTT.

J is TRBJ1-1 and V is TRBV4-2, with unresolved D. V dropped 0 bases and J dropped 5 bases, with 10 bases sitting between them. Per the germline V gene, CDR1 is LGHNA and CDR2 is YNFKEQ. This CDR3 spans 14 amino acids. CDR3 nucleotides: TGTGCCAGCAGCCAAGACGGCCTGAGGACTGAAGCTTTCTTT. It codes for CASSQDGLRTEAFF.

This chain joins TRBV29-1 and TRBJ2-5, with D possibly being TRBD1 (5 bases). Trimming left V 5 bases short and J 0 bases short, with 10 bases between. The germline gives CDR1 SQVTM, CDR2 ANQGSEA. This CDR3 contains 13 residues. The chain's CDR3 is CSVLRTYQETQYF. The DNA of the CDR3 is TGCAGCGTTCTTCGGACATACCAAGAGACCCAGTACTTC.

The chain combines TRBV29-1 with TRBJ2-1; weak D call: TRBD2 (7 bases). This CDR3 contains 12 residues. CDR1 is SQVTM, CDR2 ANQGSEA, per germline. The CDR3 region has the DNA TGCTCCACCCGTTGGGGGGGCTCTGAGCAGTTCTTC. Protein product: CSTRWGGSEQFF.

This clone was recorded only once. The chain is built from TRBV4-1 and TRBJ2-3; D remains unclear. Germline values: CDR1 MGHRA, CDR2 YSYEKL. Trimming took off 0 bases at V and 0 bases at J, with 4 bases between the two ends. The CDR3 totals 14 residues. This CDR3 is CASSQDHSTDTQYF. CDR3 bases: TGCGCCAGCAGCCAAGACCATAGCACAGATACGCAGTATTTT.

With regard to this clone: The junction does not match germline at one end; this may be a read error. The V gene is TRBV6-1, the J gene TRBJ2-3; 7 bases map to TRBD2. Per the germline V gene, CDR1 is MNHNS and CDR2 is SASEGT. The CDR3 is made up of 13 amino acids. CDR3 coding DNA: TGTGCCAGCAGAGCGGGGAGCACGGATACGCAGTATTTT. The encoded protein is CASRAGSTDTQYF.

This chain uses TRBV5-1 with TRBJ2-5; TRBD2 matches at 10 bases. The trim removed 0 bases at V and 4 bases at J, leaving 12 bases unmatched. CDR1 and CDR2 (germline): SGHRS, YFSETQ. This CDR3 region has 18 residues. CDR3 in amino acids: CASSLDPAGGPYRETQYF. The CDR3 coding sequence is TGCGCCAGCAGCTTGGACCCAGCGGGAGGGCCTTACAGAGAGACCCAGTACTTC.

The chain couples TRBV11-3 to TRBJ1-2; D is undetermined. In germline, CDR1 is SGHNT, CDR2 YENEEA. The ends were cut back, 0 bases at V and 4 bases at J, with 6 bases in the middle. The CDR3 runs to 13 residues. The CDR3 DNA is TGTGCCAGCAGCTTAGATGGGAGCTATGGCTACACCTTC. As protein: CASSLDGSYGYTF.

The chain combines TRBV5-4 with TRBJ1-2; D call uncertain. Germline CDR1 and CDR2: SGHNT and YYREEE (reference sequence). The germline V and J ends were trimmed by 0 bases and 0 bases, with 21 bases remaining between them. The CDR3 contains 19 residues. Here the CDR3 DNA reads TGTGCCAGCAGCTTGGCCTACTTGGGCAGACTATTTACTAACTATGGCTACACCTTC. Amino acids: CASSLAYLGRLFTNYGYTF. Together with reference TRBV5-4 and TRBJ1-2, the CDR3 gives the full variable domain: ETGVTQSPTHLIKTRGQQVTLRCSSQSGHNTVSWYQQALGQGPQFIFQYYREEENGRGNFPPRFSGLQFPNYSSELNVNALELDDSALYLCASSLAYLGRLFTNYGYTFGSGTRLTVV.

This chain links TRBV7-8 with TRBJ2-5; D remains unclear. V lost 1 base, J lost 2 bases, and 11 bases lay in between. The CDR3 totals 15 residues. Germline V gene data show CDR1 as SGHVS and CDR2 as FQNEAQ. The CDR3 protein is CASSLGGSGQETQYF. In DNA form, the CDR3 reads TGTGCCAGCAGCTTAGGAGGTTCGGGTCAAGAGACCCAGTACTTC.

This clone was counted a few times. This rearrangement joins TRBV6-1 to TRBJ2-7, with 7 bases fitting TRBD2. V dropped 4 bases and J dropped 12; count of bases not matched to a gene: 12. CDR1 and CDR2 from the germline V gene are MNHNS and SASEGT. The CDR3 runs 13 residues. The CDR3 is CASSAPRAGRVYF. The CDR3 DNA follows: TGTGCCAGCAGTGCCCCGAGGGCGGGGAGGGTGTACTTC.

V usage is TRBV5-1 and J usage is TRBJ2-1; no firm D call. Germline lookup yields CDR1 SGHRS and CDR2 YFSETQ. This CDR3 is 11 amino acids long. V lost 2 bases and J lost 7, with 4 bases in between. The CDR3 spells CASSFRNEQFF. The CDR3 coding sequence is TGCGCCAGCAGCTTCAGGAATGAGCAGTTCTTC.

The chain is built from TRBV10-3 and TRBJ1-4; 9 positions match TRBD1. CDR1 and CDR2 (germline): ENHRY, SYGVKD. Trimming removed 6 bases from V and 8 bases from J; junction bases left unmatched: 7. This CDR3 has 14 residues. This chain's CDR3 is CAISPGQGIEKLFF. Here the CDR3 DNA reads TGTGCCATCAGCCCGGGACAGGGAATCGAAAAACTGTTTTTT.

J is TRBJ1-2 and V is TRBV5-1, with a weak D call TRBD1 (6 bases). Germline V gene data show CDR1 as SGHRS and CDR2 as YFSETQ. This CDR3 has 16 residues. Trimming left V 4 bases short and J 1 base short, with 17 bases between. The CDR3 loop reads CASSQGADRFNYGYTF. As DNA, the CDR3 is TGCGCCAGCAGCCAAGGAGCCGACAGGTTTAACTATGGCTACACCTTC.

The CDR3 DNA follows: TGTGCCAGCAGTGGTGTAGGGGCCTGGCAGCCCCAGCATTTT. It specifies CASSGVGAWQPQHF. This rearrangement joins TRBV2 to TRBJ1-5, with D possibly being TRBD1 (5 bases). V was pared by 4 bases and J by 7 bases, with 14 bases between. The germline gives CDR1 SNHLY, CDR2 FYNNEI. The CDR3 has 14 residues.

V and J are TRBV25-1 and TRBJ2-1; TRBD2 matches 10 bases. The germline gives CDR1 MGHDK, CDR2 SYGVNS. CDR3 size: 12 residues. V shed 7 bases and J 13 bases; nucleotides not matched to a gene: 7. CDR3 bases: TGTGCCAGCAATCTAGCGGGAGATCACCAGTTCTTC. Translation gives CASNLAGDHQFF. The whole variable domain, remainder taken from reference TRBV25-1 and TRBJ2-1, is EADIYQTPRYLVIGTGKKITLECSQTMGHDKMYWYQQDPGMELHLIHYSYGVNSTEKGDLSSESTVSRIRTEHFPLTLESARPSHTSQYLCASNLAGDHQFFGPGTRLTVL.

V gene TRBV2 combines with J gene TRBJ1-1, with 8 bases identical to TRBD1. Looked up from germline, CDR1 is SNHLY and CDR2 is FYNNEI. Trimming cost V 3 bases and J 5 bases; bases outside gene matches: 8. The CDR3 runs 15 residues. The CDR3: CASSDGAGGLTEAFF. The CDR3 DNA reads TGTGCCAGCAGTGACGGGGCAGGGGGCTTGACTGAAGCTTTCTTT.

V is TRBV6-5 and J is TRBJ2-7; TRBD2 might be the D (6 bases). With 7 bases removed from V and 1 base from J, the gap between germline ends came to 11 bases. CDR1 and CDR2 from the germline V gene are MNHEY and SVGAGI. The CDR3 covers 13 residues. CDR3 amino acids: CASIPAGSYEQYF. Written as DNA, the CDR3 is TGTGCCAGCATTCCAGCGGGTTCCTACGAGCAGTACTTC.

This chain joins TRBV9 and TRBJ2-5; a weak D match, TRBD1 (6 bases). The V gene lost 3 bases and the J gene lost 2 bases, with 8 bases spanning the gap. Germline CDR1 is SGDLS and CDR2 is YYNGEE. CDR3 size: 13 residues. The CDR3, as DNA: TGTGCCAGCAGCGGGACAGTTCAAGAGACCCAGTACTTC. The encoded protein is CASSGTVQETQYF.

The V call is TRBV5-5, the J call TRBJ1-2; weak D call: TRBD1 (5 bases). Deletions cut 3 bases from V and 0 bases from J, with 9 bases between. This CDR3 has 14 amino acids. The germline gives CDR1 SGHKS, CDR2 YYEKEE (reference sequence). CDR3 DNA: TGTGCCAGCAGCTACCAGACAGCTAACTATGGCTACACCTTC. Residues: CASSYQTANYGYTF.

This chain connects TRBV5-4 to TRBJ2-3; 12 bases fit TRBD2. Germline values: CDR1 SGHNT, CDR2 YYREEE (reference sequence). The CDR3 loop spans 15 amino acids. After removal of 4 bases from V and 6 bases from J, the junction contained 6 bases not matched to a gene. The CDR3 sequence is CASSPGLAGTDTQYF. The CDR3 DNA reads TGTGCCAGCAGCCCCGGACTAGCGGGAACGGATACGCAGTATTTT.

This clone was picked up one time. Other nucleotide sequences in the sample specify the same CDR3. V and J are TRBV27 and TRBJ1-1; D is unresolved. Germline CDR1 is MNHEY and CDR2 is SMNVEV (reference sequence). This CDR3 contains 15 residues. Trimming removed 0 bases at V and 0 bases at J, with 8 bases between. The CDR3 sequence is CASSLSAVMNTEAFF. DNA for the CDR3: TGTGCCAGCAGTTTATCTGCAGTCATGAACACTGAAGCTTTCTTT.

The J gene is TRBJ2-3, the V gene TRBV7-2; D not resolved. The CDR3 has 14 residues. Germline-derived CDR1 and CDR2 are SGHTA and FQGNSA. V lost 5 bases and J lost 6, with 15 bases in between. CDR3 bases: TGTGCCAGCAGCCCATCCGGAGCCTTCGATACGCAGTATTTT. Amino acids: CASSPSGAFDTQYF.

V is TRBV6-1 and J is TRBJ2-7; 9 nucleotides align to TRBD1. The CDR3 spans 13 residues. V gave up 6 bases and J gave up 7 bases; unmatched junction bases: 7. Germline V gene sequence: CDR1 MNHNS, CDR2 SASEGT. This chain's CDR3 is CASREQGAGEQYF. The CDR3 nucleotides read TGTGCCAGCAGGGAACAGGGGGCAGGAGAGCAGTACTTC.

The chain links TRBV19 to TRBJ1-4, with D unclear. V lost 7 bases to trimming and J lost 0 bases, with 9 bases between them. CDR1 is LNHDA, CDR2 SQIVND, per germline (reference sequence). This CDR3 region has 14 residues. CDR3 in DNA: TGTGCCAGTAAGAGGGCTGCAACTAATGAAAAACTGTTTTTT. Its translation is CASKRAATNEKLFF.

As to this clone: The identical CDR3 is also encoded by other nucleotide sequences in the sample. This chain connects TRBV11-2 to TRBJ2-3; D not certain. V was clipped by 5 bases and J by 2 bases, with 5 bases between them. In germline, CDR1 is SGHAT, CDR2 FQNNGV. CDR3 length equals 12 residues. CDR3 in DNA: TGTGCCAGCAGCCCATCCACAGATACGCAGTATTTT. Amino acid sequence: CASSPSTDTQYF.